This TCR beta chain was observed in a study of blood T cell repertoires in COVID-19. About the study: Samples representing acute and convalescent COVID-19 were sourced from the United States, Italy and Spain. T cells, B-cell-depleted T cells, or PBMCs supplied cDNA or gDNA.

Study processing details: Cell counts per sample came from amplifying reference gene primers. TCRdb's copy holds only in-frame clones and misses some; the assay was immunoSEQ multiplex PCR. V and J calls and clone size are copied from that table; D and trimming were computed from the DNA. The sample lists approximately 200,000 clones, approximately 87% occurring once. Germline CDR1 reads SGHNT; CDR2 reads YYREEE (reference sequence). The CDR3 loop spans 16 amino acids. V was pared by 3 bases and J by 0 bases, with 15 bases between. This chain links TRBV5-4 with TRBJ1-2, with D unclear. The sequencing input was peripheral blood. This receptor was taken from a man in his 60s who had recovered from COVID-19. CDR3 DNA sequence: TGTGCCAGCAGCTCCCCCATGATGGGAGCTAACTATGGCTACACCTTC. Its translation: CASSSPMMGANYGYTF.